This entry lists 2 T cell receptor beta chains sequenced from one sample in a study of CD8 T cells in ankylosing spondylitis. Each CDR3 protein is one row after TCRdb ran MiXCR on the 5' RACE reads. The table includes 240,000 or so distinct CDR3 sequences, 8.6% detected once. What was sequenced was blood, either unsorted or a sorted T cell fraction (not recorded which). The receptors come from a male donor with ankylosing spondylitis or in good health (not recorded which).

The sample holds many counts of this clonotype. V is TRBV4-3 and J is TRBJ2-5; a possible D gene is TRBD2 (6 bases). From germline, CDR1 is LGHNA and CDR2 YSLEER. Trimming left V 0 bases short and J 3 bases short, with 14 bases between. CDR3 length: 16 residues. This CDR3 is CASSQDVGLTKETQYF. The CDR3 bases are TGCGCCAGCAGCCAAGATGTGGGACTTACCAAAGAGACCCAGTACTTC.

This clonotype was counted many times. The chain combines TRBV7-2 with TRBJ2-3; TRBD2 is a possible D gene (6 bases). CDR3 length: 17 residues. Germline assignment: CDR1 SGHTA and CDR2 FQGNSA. V lost 5 bases, J lost 2 bases, and 20 bases lay in between. CDR3 in amino acids: CASSTLGLTEDTDTQYF. CDR3 in DNA: TGTGCCAGCAGCACTTTGGGACTTACCGAAGACACAGATACGCAGTATTTT. Using reference TRBV7-2 and TRBJ2-3 for the parts outside the CDR3, the full variable domain is GAGVSQSPSNKVTEKGKDVELRCDPISGHTALYWYRQSLGQGLEFLIYFQGNSAPDKSGLPSDRFSAERTGGSVSTLTIQRTQQEDSAVYLCASSTLGLTEDTDTQYFGPGTRLTVL.